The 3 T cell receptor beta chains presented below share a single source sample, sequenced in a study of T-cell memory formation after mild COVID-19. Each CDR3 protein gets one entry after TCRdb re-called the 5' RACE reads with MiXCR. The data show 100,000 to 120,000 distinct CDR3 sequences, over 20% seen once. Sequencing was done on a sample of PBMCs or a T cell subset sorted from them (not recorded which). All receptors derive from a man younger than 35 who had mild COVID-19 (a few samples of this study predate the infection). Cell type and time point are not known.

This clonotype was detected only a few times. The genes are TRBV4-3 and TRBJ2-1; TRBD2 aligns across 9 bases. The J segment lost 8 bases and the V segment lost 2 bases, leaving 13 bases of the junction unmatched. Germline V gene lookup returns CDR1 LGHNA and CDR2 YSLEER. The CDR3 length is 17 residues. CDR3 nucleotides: TGCGCCAGCAGCCAATACCGCGGGGGGGCCCGGTCCGATGAGCAGTTCTTC. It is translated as CASSQYRGGARSDEQFF.

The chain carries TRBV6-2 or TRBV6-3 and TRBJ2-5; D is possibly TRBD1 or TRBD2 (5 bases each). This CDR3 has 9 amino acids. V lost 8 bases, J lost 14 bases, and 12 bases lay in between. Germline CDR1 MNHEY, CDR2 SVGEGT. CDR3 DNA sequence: TGTGCCAGCGGGGACCTCTTATACTTC. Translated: CASGDLLYF.

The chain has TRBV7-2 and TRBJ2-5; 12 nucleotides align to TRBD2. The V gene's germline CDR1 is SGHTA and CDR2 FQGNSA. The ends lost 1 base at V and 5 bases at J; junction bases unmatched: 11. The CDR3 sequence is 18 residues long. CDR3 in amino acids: CASSLGWLAGGPGETQYF. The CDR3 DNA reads TGTGCCAGCAGCTTAGGTTGGCTAGCGGGGGGGCCGGGGGAGACCCAGTACTTC.